Below, 11 T cell receptor beta chains from the same sample are listed, as sequenced in a study of blood T cell repertoires in COVID-19. Clones were sequenced by immunoSEQ multiplex PCR, and TCRdb holds only the in-frame ones, with some missing. This table holds about 480,000 clones, approximately 90% found once. The sample comprised peripheral blood. The origin of the receptors is a woman aged 30 to 39 with acute or convalescent COVID-19.

This chain joins TRBV6-6 and TRBJ2-5; the match to TRBD2 covers 7 bases. CDR3 size: 14 residues. Germline loops: CDR1 MNHNY, CDR2 SVGAGI (reference sequence). V trimming: 5 bases; J trimming: 5 bases; junction bases outside the gene matches: 8. The CDR3 spells CASSRGGALETQYF. The DNA of the CDR3 is TGTGCCAGCAGTCGCGGGGGAGCATTGGAGACCCAGTACTTC.

V gene TRBV24-1 combines with J gene TRBJ1-2; 10 bases align to TRBD1. Germline V gives CDR1 KGHDR, CDR2 SFDVKD. V lost 5 bases to trimming and J lost 3 bases; unmatched junction nucleotides: 14. The CDR3 totals 18 residues. The CDR3 nucleotides are TGTGCCACCAGTGCCGCGCCGGAGGGACAGGGGCCCTACTATGGCTACACCTTC. This encodes CATSAAPEGQGPYYGYTF.

The chain uses TRBV15 and TRBJ2-5; 13 bases align to TRBD2. The J segment lost 2 bases and the V segment lost 6 bases, leaving 3 bases of the junction unmatched. This CDR3 region has 15 residues. Germline V gene data show CDR1 as LNHNV and CDR2 as YYDKDF (reference sequence). This chain's CDR3 is CATRGLAGDQETQYF. The CDR3 DNA reads as TGTGCCACCAGAGGACTAGCGGGGGATCAAGAGACCCAGTACTTC.

This clone was detected only a few times. Other nucleotide sequences from this sample produce the same CDR3. The rearrangement uses TRBV14 and TRBJ2-7; D is unresolved. This CDR3 has 14 amino acids. From germline, CDR1 is SGHDN and CDR2 FVKESK. V was shortened by 0 bases and J by 0 bases, with 6 bases between the two germline ends. CDR3 residues: CASSQDLNSYEQYF. As DNA, the CDR3 is TGTGCCAGCAGCCAAGATCTTAACTCCTACGAGCAGTACTTC.

V usage is TRBV13 and J usage is TRBJ2-2, with D perhaps matching TRBD2 (6 bases). The CDR3 length is 17 residues. The germline V gene has CDR1 PRHDT and CDR2 FYEKMQ (reference sequence). V was pared by 5 bases and J by 5 bases, with 21 bases between. This CDR3 is CASSPNLGDWGTGELFF. CDR3 sequence (DNA): TGTGCCAGCAGCCCGAACCTGGGGGACTGGGGGACCGGGGAGCTGTTTTTT.

In this sample, this clone turned up once. This sample also contains other DNA sequences that code for the same CDR3. V usage is TRBV9 and J usage is TRBJ1-2; TRBD1 agrees at 9 bases. The CDR3 sequence is 14 residues long. Germline CDR1 is SGDLS and CDR2 is YYNGEE. V was clipped by 2 bases and J by 2 bases; unmatched bases: 1. Here the CDR3 reads CASSVGQGNYGYTF. As DNA, the CDR3 is TGTGCCAGCAGCGTGGGACAGGGAAACTATGGCTACACCTTC.

V gene TRBV28 combines with J gene TRBJ2-3; tentative D call: TRBD1 (5 bases). Germline lookup yields CDR1 MDHEN and CDR2 SYDVKM. The CDR3 consists of 15 residues. Trimming pared 5 bases from V and 0 bases from J, leaving 12 bases between. The CDR3 region has the DNA TGTGCCAGCAGTAGACAGAGCCTTAGCACAGATACGCAGTATTTT. This translates into CASSRQSLSTDTQYF.

The chain recombines TRBV19 with TRBJ2-1; 9 nucleotides align to TRBD1. Germline V lookup: CDR1 LNHDA, CDR2 SQIVND (reference sequence). The CDR3 length is 20 residues. V dropped 6 bases and J dropped 3; count of bases not matched to a gene: 21. The CDR3 DNA reads as TGTGCCAGTAGACCCCCTCTGGGCGACCGGGGGACAGGGATCTACAATGAGCAGTTCTTC. Translation: CASRPPLGDRGTGIYNEQFF.

The chain joins TRBV30 to TRBJ2-7; TRBD1 is a possible D gene (6 bases). Germline CDR1 reads GTSNPN; CDR2 reads SVGIG (reference sequence). This CDR3 region has 16 residues. V shed 4 bases and J shed 4 bases, with 23 bases lying between them. CDR3 in DNA: TGTGCCTGGAACAGTTGGGTCCCAGGGACAAATTACGAGCAGTACTTC. Its protein is CAWNSWVPGTNYEQYF.

This chain joins TRBV7-9 and TRBJ2-7; 8 bases are a match to TRBD1. The trim removed 1 base at V and 5 bases at J, leaving 4 bases unmatched. The CDR3 has 14 amino acids. Germline CDR1 SEHNR, CDR2 FQNEAQ (reference sequence). The CDR3 is CASSLGTGSDEQYF. As DNA, the CDR3 is TGTGCCAGCAGCTTAGGGACAGGGTCGGACGAGCAGTACTTC. Looking up the rest from reference TRBV7-9 and TRBJ2-7 gives the full variable domain: DTGVSQNPRHKITKRGQNVTFRCDPISEHNRLYWYRQTLGQGPEFLTYFQNEAQLEKSRLLSDRFSAERPKGSFSTLEIQRTEQGDSAMYLCASSLGTGSDEQYFGPGTRLTVT.

This rearrangement joins TRBV5-1 to TRBJ1-1; TRBD1 agrees at 7 bases. Unmatched junction bases numbered 8, after V lost 4 bases and J lost 5 bases. Germline V gene sequence: CDR1 SGHRS, CDR2 YFSETQ. CDR3 length: 14 residues. The CDR3 region has the DNA TGCGCCAGCAGCCCCGGACAGGTGACAACTGAAGCTTTCTTT. Its translation: CASSPGQVTTEAFF.